A selection of T cell receptor beta chains follows, all from one sample in a study of blood T cell repertoires in COVID-19. Produced via immunoSEQ multiplex PCR; TCRdb's table is partial and in-frame only. The table records around 250,000 clones, about 90% of them present only once. The sample was PBMCs or T cells enriched from blood (not recorded which). Source of these receptors: a middle-aged woman who had been exposed to COVID-19. The CDR3 runs from the conserved cysteine through the conserved F or W. Fields, in order: J gene, D gene, clone size, V gene, CDR3 protein, CDR3 DNA. A D gene is named only where the DNA matches it firmly. Not all rows give a size; the values are once, few, many and, for expanded clones, a class.

j_call: TRBJ2-2; d_call: TRBD2; clone_size: NA; v_call: TRBV5-1; cdr3_aa: CASSLVPGGTGELFF; cdr3_nt: TGTGCCAGCAGCTTGGTGCCGGGGGGCACCGGGGAGCTGTTTTTT
j_call: TRBJ2-1; d_call: NA; clone_size: once; v_call: TRBV25-1; cdr3_aa: CASAGAGEQFF; cdr3_nt: TGTGCCAGCGCGGGGGCCGGGGAGCAGTTCTTC
j_call: TRBJ1-5; d_call: NA; clone_size: NA; v_call: TRBV28; cdr3_aa: CASSPQWGPANQPQHF; cdr3_nt: TGTGCCAGCAGTCCACAGTGGGGCCCCGCCAATCAGCCCCAGCATTTT
j_call: TRBJ1-3; d_call: TRBD1; clone_size: once; v_call: TRBV27; cdr3_aa: CASSLRGLSGNTIYF; cdr3_nt: TGTGCCAGCAGTTTAAGGGGGCTCTCTGGAAACACCATATATTTT
j_call: TRBJ1-2; d_call: NA; clone_size: once; v_call: TRBV21-1; cdr3_aa: CASSKWPTANYGYTF; cdr3_nt: TGTGCCAGCAGCAAATGGCCCACAGCTAACTATGGCTACACCTTC
j_call: TRBJ2-5; d_call: NA; clone_size: NA; v_call: TRBV27; cdr3_aa: CASSYVFQYF; cdr3_nt: TGTGCCAGCAGTTATGTCTTCCAGTACTTC
j_call: TRBJ2-3; d_call: TRBD2; clone_size: NA; v_call: TRBV18; cdr3_aa: CASSWASGSPDTQYF; cdr3_nt: TGTGCCAGCTCTTGGGCTAGCGGGAGCCCAGATACGCAGTATTTT
j_call: TRBJ2-1; d_call: TRBD2; clone_size: NA; v_call: TRBV6-4; cdr3_aa: CASSDSTSGDYNEQFF; cdr3_nt: TGTGCCAGCAGTGACTCAACTAGCGGGGACTACAATGAGCAGTTCTTC
j_call: TRBJ2-1; d_call: NA; clone_size: NA; v_call: TRBV7-2; cdr3_aa: CASSSLDRLVYNEQFF; cdr3_nt: TGTGCCAGCAGCTCCCTGGACAGATTAGTATACAATGAGCAGTTCTTC
j_call: TRBJ2-5; d_call: TRBD1; clone_size: NA; v_call: TRBV5-5; cdr3_aa: CASSLRTGRTKTQYF; cdr3_nt: TGTGCCAGCAGCTTGAGGACAGGGCGTACGAAGACCCAGTACTTC
j_call: TRBJ2-5; d_call: TRBD2; clone_size: NA; v_call: TRBV7-2; cdr3_aa: CASSLNVRGTRVETQYF; cdr3_nt: TGTGCCAGCAGCTTAAACGTTAGGGGGACTAGAGTCGAGACCCAGTACTTC
j_call: TRBJ1-2; d_call: NA; clone_size: once; v_call: TRBV18; cdr3_aa: CASSPPRDTSYGYTF; cdr3_nt: TGTGCCAGCTCACCCCCCAGGGACACCTCCTATGGCTACACCTTC
j_call: TRBJ2-5; d_call: TRBD1; clone_size: NA; v_call: TRBV9; cdr3_aa: CASSVGPGTGSRGETQYF; cdr3_nt: TGTGCCAGCAGCGTTGGACCCGGGACAGGGTCCCGAGGGGAGACCCAGTACTTC
j_call: TRBJ1-6; d_call: NA; clone_size: NA; v_call: TRBV18; cdr3_aa: CASSPTGQGRTLHF; cdr3_nt: TGTGCCAGCTCACCCACTGGGCAGGGAAGGACCCTCCACTTT
j_call: TRBJ1-5; d_call: NA; clone_size: once; v_call: TRBV30; cdr3_aa: CAWTRGSNQPQHF; cdr3_nt: TGTGCCTGGACTAGGGGGAGCAATCAGCCCCAGCATTTT
j_call: TRBJ2-5; d_call: NA; clone_size: NA; v_call: TRBV25-1; cdr3_aa: CASSEWKGLSETQYF; cdr3_nt: TGTGCCAGCAGTGAATGGAAGGGGCTGAGCGAGACCCAGTACTTC
j_call: TRBJ1-1; d_call: NA; clone_size: NA; v_call: TRBV3-1/TRBV3-2; cdr3_aa: CASSQDLVREGDTEAFF; cdr3_nt: TGTGCCAGCAGCCAAGATCTAGTCCGGGAGGGAGATACTGAAGCTTTCTTT
j_call: TRBJ1-5; d_call: NA; clone_size: NA; v_call: TRBV28; cdr3_aa: CASSSIADSSNNQPQHF; cdr3_nt: TGTGCCAGCAGTTCTATCGCCGACAGCTCAAACAATCAGCCCCAGCATTTT
j_call: TRBJ2-1; d_call: NA; clone_size: few; v_call: TRBV3-1/TRBV3-2; cdr3_aa: CASSQELEKQFF; cdr3_nt: TGTGCCAGCAGCCAAGAGTTGGAGAAGCAGTTCTTC
j_call: TRBJ1-2; d_call: NA; clone_size: NA; v_call: TRBV27; cdr3_aa: CASSLSIVPGSYGYTF; cdr3_nt: TGTGCCAGCAGTTTATCGATTGTCCCGGGGAGCTATGGCTACACCTTC
j_call: TRBJ1-2; d_call: TRBD1; clone_size: NA; v_call: TRBV27; cdr3_aa: CASSSPTGKSLDGYTF; cdr3_nt: TGTGCCAGCAGTTCCCCGACAGGGAAGTCTTTAGATGGCTACACCTTC
j_call: TRBJ2-7; d_call: NA; clone_size: NA; v_call: TRBV7-6; cdr3_aa: CASSLMASYEQYF; cdr3_nt: TGTGCCAGCAGCTTAATGGCTAGCTACGAGCAGTACTTC
j_call: TRBJ2-6; d_call: TRBD1; clone_size: NA; v_call: TRBV6-4; cdr3_aa: CASSDSGQGSSGANVLTF; cdr3_nt: TGTGCCAGCAGTGACTCGGGACAGGGTAGCTCTGGGGCCAACGTCCTGACTTTC
j_call: TRBJ1-1; d_call: TRBD1; clone_size: NA; v_call: TRBV7-9; cdr3_aa: CASSFQGAGTEAFF; cdr3_nt: TGTGCCAGCAGCTTCCAGGGGGCCGGCACTGAAGCTTTCTTT
j_call: TRBJ1-1; d_call: NA; clone_size: NA; v_call: TRBV2; cdr3_aa: CASSEGPWRGTEAFF; cdr3_nt: TGTGCCAGCAGTGAGGGTCCCTGGCGGGGCACTGAAGCTTTCTTT
j_call: TRBJ2-2; d_call: NA; clone_size: NA; v_call: TRBV28; cdr3_aa: CASSRIPGSTGELFF; cdr3_nt: TGTGCCAGCAGCAGGATCCCGGGGAGCACCGGGGAGCTGTTTTTT
j_call: TRBJ2-5; d_call: TRBD2; clone_size: NA; v_call: TRBV7-3; cdr3_aa: CASSATSGSGETQYF; cdr3_nt: TGTGCCAGCAGCGCGACTAGCGGGAGCGGGGAGACCCAGTACTTC
j_call: TRBJ1-5; d_call: TRBD1; clone_size: NA; v_call: TRBV7-8; cdr3_aa: CASSLTSGQVSNQPQHF; cdr3_nt: TGTGCCAGCAGCTTAACTTCGGGACAGGTTAGCAATCAGCCCCAGCATTTT
j_call: TRBJ2-3; d_call: NA; clone_size: NA; v_call: TRBV4-1; cdr3_aa: CASSHQLDTGDTQYF; cdr3_nt: TGCGCCAGCAGCCACCAACTAGATACCGGGGATACGCAGTATTTT
j_call: TRBJ1-2; d_call: TRBD1; clone_size: NA; v_call: TRBV12-3/TRBV12-4; cdr3_aa: CASSTSGGEGYTF; cdr3_nt: TGTGCCAGCAGTACCTCAGGGGGCGAGGGCTACACCTTC
j_call: TRBJ1-6; d_call: TRBD1; clone_size: NA; v_call: TRBV27; cdr3_aa: CASSLGQGVFYSPLHF; cdr3_nt: TGTGCCAGCAGTTTAGGACAGGGGGTTTTCTATTCACCCCTCCACTTT
j_call: TRBJ2-1; d_call: TRBD2; clone_size: NA; v_call: TRBV6-5; cdr3_aa: CASSSPSGGHKGEQFF; cdr3_nt: TGTGCCAGCAGTTCTCCTAGCGGGGGGCATAAGGGTGAGCAGTTCTTC
j_call: TRBJ2-7; d_call: TRBD1; clone_size: NA; v_call: TRBV6-5; cdr3_aa: CASSFPGQGVLEQYF; cdr3_nt: TGTGCCAGCAGTTTTCCGGGACAGGGAGTTCTCGAGCAGTACTTC
j_call: TRBJ2-3; d_call: NA; clone_size: NA; v_call: TRBV9; cdr3_aa: CASSVMDGRSTDTQYF; cdr3_nt: TGTGCCAGCAGCGTAATGGACGGGAGATCGACAGATACGCAGTATTTT
j_call: TRBJ1-1; d_call: NA; clone_size: NA; v_call: TRBV19; cdr3_aa: CASSLRSSRTEAFF; cdr3_nt: TGTGCCAGTAGTCTACGTTCGAGCCGCACTGAAGCTTTCTTT
j_call: TRBJ1-5; d_call: TRBD1; clone_size: once; v_call: TRBV18; cdr3_aa: CASSAGTGTSAQHF; cdr3_nt: TGTGCCAGCTCAGCCGGGACAGGGACTTCGGCCCAGCATTTT
j_call: TRBJ1-5; d_call: TRBD1; clone_size: once; v_call: TRBV28; cdr3_aa: CASSFSGTGNQPQHF; cdr3_nt: TGTGCCAGCAGTTTTTCCGGGACAGGGAATCAGCCCCAGCATTTT
j_call: TRBJ2-2; d_call: NA; clone_size: NA; v_call: TRBV6-2/TRBV6-3; cdr3_aa: CASSYLRVVAGELFF; cdr3_nt: TGTGCCAGCAGTTACCTCCGAGTGGTAGCCGGGGAGCTGTTTTTT